This T cell receptor (beta chain) is drawn from a study of blood T cell repertoires in COVID-19. Study-level information: Acute and convalescent COVID-19 specimens originated in the United States, Italy and Spain. Sources were T cells, B-cell-depleted T cells, or PBMCs; the material itself was cDNA or gDNA.

Per the authors' pipeline: Nucleated cell number was recorded as an estimate derived from reference gene primer amplification. This table comes from immunoSEQ multiplex PCR, and its TCRdb copy is limited to in-frame clones, with some not included. V, J and clone size derive from that table, while D and trimming were established from the DNA sequence. The sample contains a few hundred thousand clones, approximately 85% of which appear only once. This receptor was taken from a human donor in a cohort sampled during active COVID-19. Source material: peripheral blood.

CDR3 sequence: CATSRGDTSSNQPQHF. CDR3 in DNA: TGTGCCACCAGCAGAGGGGACACGTCGAGCAATCAGCCCCAGCATTTT. V is TRBV15 and J is TRBJ1-5; possible D gene TRBD1, 6 bases. The germline V and J ends were trimmed by 1 base and 1 base, with 11 bases remaining between them. Germline values: CDR1 LNHNV, CDR2 YYDKDF (reference sequence). This CDR3 is 16 amino acids long. Drawing the rest from reference TRBV15 and TRBJ1-5, the complete variable domain is DAMVIQNPRYQVTQFGKPVTLSCSQTLNHNVMYWYQQKSSQAPKLLFHYYDKDFNNEADTPDNFQSRRPNTSFCFLDIRSPGLGDTAMYLCATSRGDTSSNQPQHFGDGTRLSIL.